This note documents a single T cell receptor beta chain sequence. This sample was taken from a study of blood T cell repertoires in COVID-19. Looking at the study overall: Sources were T cells, B-cell-depleted T cells, or PBMCs; the material itself was cDNA or gDNA.

In the authors' methods: Estimation of nucleated cell counts was performed using reference gene primer amplification. Sequencing was performed with immunoSEQ multiplex PCR; in TCRdb, only in-frame clones are kept and a portion is missing. V, J and clone size reflect that table, while D and trimming were determined from the DNA. This table has 100,000 to 150,000 clones, roughly 91% appearing once. Trimming took 7 bases from V and 3 from J; bases not matched to a gene: 5. This CDR3 has 15 residues. Looked up from germline, CDR1 is MNHEY and CDR2 is SVGAGI. Material: peripheral blood. This TCR came from a human donor in a cohort sampled during active COVID-19. The chain joins TRBV6-5 to TRBJ2-7; TRBD2 aligns across 14 bases. The CDR3 nucleotides read TGTGCCAGCACCTTAGGGACTAGCGGGGGCTACGAGCAGTACTTC. Its protein product is CASTLGTSGGYEQYF.